What follows are 11 T cell receptor beta chains derived from one specimen sequenced in a study of blood T cell repertoires in COVID-19. Data came from immunoSEQ multiplex PCR; TCRdb stores just in-frame clones and leaves some out. In the table there are 450,000 or so clones, nearly 90% of which are singletons. Sequencing was carried out using peripheral blood. The receptors derive from a man aged 18 to 29 with COVID-19, enrolled during active disease.

This clone was observed a single time. The chain carries TRBV4-1 and TRBJ2-7, with 10 bases identical to TRBD2. The ends lost 2 bases at V and 4 bases at J; junction bases unmatched: 17. Germline-derived CDR1 and CDR2 are MGHRA and YSYEKL. The CDR3 loop spans 19 amino acids. The CDR3 nucleotides are TGCGCCAGCAGCCAATCCTCCACCCAAAGAGCGGGAGGGCCTTACGAGCAGTACTTC. Translating it yields CASSQSSTQRAGGPYEQYF.

The J gene is TRBJ2-7, the V gene TRBV11-2, with unresolved D. CDR1 SGHAT and CDR2 FQNNGV come from the germline V gene. This CDR3 has 15 residues. V was cut by 5 bases and J by 1 base, with 15 bases left in between. Here the CDR3 reads CASSEVLGSSYEQYF. CDR3 nucleotide sequence: TGTGCCAGCAGCGAAGTCCTCGGTTCTTCCTACGAGCAGTACTTC.

This chain uses TRBV19 with TRBJ2-1; TRBD2 matches at 11 bases. CDR3 length: 15 residues. CDR1 is LNHDA, CDR2 SQIVND, per germline (reference sequence). V shed 5 bases and J 7 bases; nucleotides not matched to a gene: 7. The CDR3 nucleotides read TGTGCCAGTAGTCCATTAGCGGGGGGGACAAATGAGCAGTTCTTC. Translated, it gives CASSPLAGGTNEQFF. The whole variable domain, filled in from reference TRBV19 and TRBJ2-1, reads DGGITQSPKYLFRKEGQNVTLSCEQNLNHDAMYWYRQDPGQGLRLIYYSQIVNDFQKGDIAEGYSVSREKKESFPLTVTSAQKNPTAFYLCASSPLAGGTNEQFFGPGTRLTVL.

A single count supports this clone. The chain combines TRBV19 with TRBJ1-3; D unclear. Trimming took 7 bases from V and 0 from J, leaving 13 bases between them. The CDR3 runs to 15 residues. Germline values: CDR1 LNHDA, CDR2 SQIVND (reference sequence). CDR3 sequence (DNA): TGTGCCAGTACAGGTGATGGGAGCTCTGGAAACACCATATATTTT. Translating gives CASTGDGSSGNTIYF.

The DNA for the CDR3 is TGTGCCAGCAGCCCACGCCGACAGATCATGAACACTGAAGCTTTCTTT. Its translation: CASSPRRQIMNTEAFF. The chain carries TRBV14 and TRBJ1-1; D possibly corresponds to TRBD1 (5 bases). The CDR3 is made up of 16 amino acids. The V end lost 4 bases, the J end lost 0 bases, and 15 bases lay between the germline ends. The V gene's germline CDR1 is SGHDN and CDR2 FVKESK.

The chain combines TRBV19 with TRBJ2-1; D possibly corresponds to TRBD1 (6 bases). Trimming took off 7 bases at V and 4 bases at J, with 11 bases between the two ends. The germline CDR1 and CDR2 sequences are LNHDA and SQIVND (reference sequence). The CDR3 runs 13 residues. The CDR3 DNA reads as TGTGCCAGTAAGGGACAAGAATACAATGAGCAGTTCTTC. It yields the protein CASKGQEYNEQFF.

With regard to this clone: Other DNA sequences in this sample translate to the same CDR3. The genes are TRBV6-5 and TRBJ1-2; 10 nucleotides match TRBD1. Trimming took 6 bases from V and 8 from J; bases not matched to a gene: 6. This CDR3 contains 13 residues. From germline, CDR1 is MNHEY and CDR2 SVGAGI. The CDR3 coding sequence is TGTGCCAGCAGACGACAGGGGGCGTCAGGCTACACCTTC. Translated: CASRRQGASGYTF.

This chain links TRBV5-1 with TRBJ2-5; perhaps TRBD2 as D (5 bases). Trimming shortened V by 1 base and J by 3 bases, and 10 bases separated the two germline ends. CDR1 SGHRS and CDR2 YFSETQ come from the germline V gene. The CDR3 contains 14 residues. CDR3 sequence: CASSLSWGEETQYF. CDR3 in DNA: TGCGCCAGCAGCTTGTCGTGGGGAGAAGAGACCCAGTACTTC.

The chain links TRBV2 to TRBJ2-5; the D is unclear. There are 11 residues in the CDR3. CDR1 and CDR2 (germline): SNHLY, FYNNEI. V was clipped by 4 bases and J by 4 bases, with 4 bases between them. The CDR3 nucleotides are TGTGCCAGCAGTGCCCGAGAGACCCAGTACTTC. It encodes CASSARETQYF.

The CDR3, as DNA: TGTGCCAGCAGAACCCGTTTGGGGACTAGAAGCACAGATACGCAGTATTTT. Translation: CASRTRLGTRSTDTQYF. The chain joins TRBV2 to TRBJ2-3, with TRBD2 matching 8 bases. Germline trimming cut 6 bases from V and 0 bases from J; bases unmatched to any gene: 11. The CDR3 is made up of 17 amino acids. The germline gives CDR1 SNHLY, CDR2 FYNNEI.

V and J are TRBV7-3 and TRBJ2-2, with 9 bases that match TRBD2. This CDR3 contains 15 residues. CDR1 SGHTA and CDR2 FQGTGA come from the germline V gene. J was trimmed by 5 bases and V by 5 bases; bases with no gene match: 6. CDR3 coding DNA: TGTGCCAGCAGCCACCAAGCGGGAGGAACCGGGGAGCTGTTTTTT. Protein product: CASSHQAGGTGELFF. The whole variable domain, remainder taken from reference TRBV7-3 and TRBJ2-2, is GAGVSQTPSNKVTEKGKYVELRCDPISGHTALYWYRQSLGQGPEFLIYFQGTGAADDSGLPNDRFFAVRPEGSVSTLKIQRTERGDSAVYLCASSHQAGGTGELFFGEGSRLTVL.